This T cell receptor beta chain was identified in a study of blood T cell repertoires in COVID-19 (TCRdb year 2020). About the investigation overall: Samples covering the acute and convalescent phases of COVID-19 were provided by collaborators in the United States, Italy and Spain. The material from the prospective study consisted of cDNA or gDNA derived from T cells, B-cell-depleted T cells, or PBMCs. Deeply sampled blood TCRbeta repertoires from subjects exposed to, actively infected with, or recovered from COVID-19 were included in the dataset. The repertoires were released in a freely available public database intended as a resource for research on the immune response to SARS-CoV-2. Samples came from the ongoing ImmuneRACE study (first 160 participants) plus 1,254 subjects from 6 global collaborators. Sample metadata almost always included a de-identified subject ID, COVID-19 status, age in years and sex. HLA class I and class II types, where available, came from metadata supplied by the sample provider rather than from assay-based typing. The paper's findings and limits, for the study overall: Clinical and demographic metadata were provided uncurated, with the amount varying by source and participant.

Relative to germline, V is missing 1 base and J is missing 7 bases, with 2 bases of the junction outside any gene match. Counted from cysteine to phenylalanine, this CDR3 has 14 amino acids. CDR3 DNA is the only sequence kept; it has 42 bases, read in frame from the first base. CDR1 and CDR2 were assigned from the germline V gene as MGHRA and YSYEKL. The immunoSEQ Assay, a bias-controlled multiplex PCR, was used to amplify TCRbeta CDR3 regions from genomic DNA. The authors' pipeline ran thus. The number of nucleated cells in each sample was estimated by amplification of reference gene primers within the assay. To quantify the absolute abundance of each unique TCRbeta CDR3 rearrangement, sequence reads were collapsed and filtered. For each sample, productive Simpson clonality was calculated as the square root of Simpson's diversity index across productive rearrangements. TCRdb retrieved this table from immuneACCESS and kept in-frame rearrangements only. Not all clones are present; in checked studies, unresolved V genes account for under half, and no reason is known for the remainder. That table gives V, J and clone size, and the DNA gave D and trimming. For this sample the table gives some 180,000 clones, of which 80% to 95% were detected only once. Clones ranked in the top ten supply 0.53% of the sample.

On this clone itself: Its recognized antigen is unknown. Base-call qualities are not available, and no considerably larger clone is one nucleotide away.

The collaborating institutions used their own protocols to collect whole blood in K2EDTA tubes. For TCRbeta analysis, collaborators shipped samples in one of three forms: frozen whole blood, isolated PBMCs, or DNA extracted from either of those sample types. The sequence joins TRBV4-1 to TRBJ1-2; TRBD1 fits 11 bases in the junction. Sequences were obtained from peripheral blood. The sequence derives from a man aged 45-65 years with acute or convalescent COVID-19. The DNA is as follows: TGCGCCAGCAGCCAAGGGACAGGGGGCAGTGGCTACACCTTC. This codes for CASSQGTGGSGYTF.